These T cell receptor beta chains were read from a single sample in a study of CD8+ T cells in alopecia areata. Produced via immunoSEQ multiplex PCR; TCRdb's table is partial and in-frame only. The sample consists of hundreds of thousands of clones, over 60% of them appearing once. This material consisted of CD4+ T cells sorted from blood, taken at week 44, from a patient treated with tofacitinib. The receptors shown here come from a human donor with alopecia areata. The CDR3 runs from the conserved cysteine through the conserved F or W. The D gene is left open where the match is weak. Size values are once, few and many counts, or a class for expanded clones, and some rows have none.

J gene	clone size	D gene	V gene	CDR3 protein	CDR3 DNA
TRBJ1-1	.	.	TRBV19	CASLEGGLDTEAFF	TGTGCCAGTCTAGAAGGGGGGCTGGACACTGAAGCTTTCTTT
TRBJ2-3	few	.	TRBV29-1	CSGRGLGPDTQYF	TGCAGCGGGAGAGGTTTAGGGCCAGATACGCAGTATTTT
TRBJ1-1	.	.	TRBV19	CASSIGRARTEAFF	TGTGCCAGTAGTATAGGCAGGGCAAGAACTGAAGCTTTCTTT
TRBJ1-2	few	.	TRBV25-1	CASSEIVQGHGYTF	TGTGCCAGCAGTGAAATAGTGCAGGGACATGGCTACACCTTC
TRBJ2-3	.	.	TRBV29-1	CSVGGRVTDTQYF	TGCAGCGTTGGCGGCAGGGTAACAGATACGCAGTATTTT
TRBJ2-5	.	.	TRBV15	CATSRDLAVQETQYF	TGTGCCACCAGCAGAGATCTGGCGGTCCAAGAGACCCAGTACTTC
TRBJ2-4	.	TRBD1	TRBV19	CASSIGTGVDIQYF	TGTGCCAGTAGTATCGGGACAGGGGTGGACATTCAGTACTTC
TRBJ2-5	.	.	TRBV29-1	CSVAGTGMETQYF	TGCAGCGTTGCGGGAACTGGAATGGAGACCCAGTACTTC
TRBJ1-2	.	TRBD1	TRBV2	CASSEIRDSYGYTF	TGTGCCAGCAGTGAAATCCGGGACAGCTATGGCTACACCTTC
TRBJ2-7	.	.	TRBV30	CAWRQDSYEQYF	TGTGCCTGGAGGCAGGACAGCTACGAGCAGTACTTC
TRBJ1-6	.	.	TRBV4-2	CASSQGGTLPLHF	TGTGCCAGCAGCCAAGGGGGGACGCTACCCCTCCACTTT
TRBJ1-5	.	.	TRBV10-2	CASSGTLKNQPQHF	TGCGCCAGCTCCGGGACCCTGAAAAATCAGCCCCAGCATTTT
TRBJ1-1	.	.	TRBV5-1	CASSATRTELNTEAFF	TGCGCCAGCAGCGCCACCCGGACAGAGCTGAACACTGAAGCTTTCTTT
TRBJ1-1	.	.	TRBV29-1	CSVERYLEAFF	TGCAGCGTTGAACGATATTTAGAAGCTTTCTTT
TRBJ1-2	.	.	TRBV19	CASTERGLGAGDGYTF	TGTGCCAGTACCGAACGTGGGTTGGGGGCTGGTGATGGCTACACCTTC
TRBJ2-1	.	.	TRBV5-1	CASSRELGANNEQFF	TGCGCCAGCAGTCGGGAGCTAGGGGCTAACAATGAGCAGTTCTTC
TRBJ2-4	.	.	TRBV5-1	CASSRSANSGNIQYF	TGCGCCAGCAGTAGGAGCGCTAACAGCGGGAACATTCAGTACTTC
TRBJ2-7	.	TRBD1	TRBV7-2	CASSLRQGIFYEQYF	TGTGCCAGCAGCTTACGACAGGGTATTTTCTACGAGCAGTACTTC
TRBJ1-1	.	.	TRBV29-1	CSVYTGIPNTEAFF	TGCAGCGTCTATACAGGCATACCGAACACTGAAGCTTTCTTT
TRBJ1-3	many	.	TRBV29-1	CSFTDLSGNTIYF	TGCAGCTTCACGGACCTCTCTGGAAACACCATATATTTT
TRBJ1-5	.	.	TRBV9	CASSPTSFNQPQHF	TGTGCCAGCAGCCCAACCTCTTTCAATCAGCCCCAGCATTTT
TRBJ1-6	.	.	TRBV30	CAGRREDNSPLHF	TGTGCCGGGAGGAGGGAGGATAATTCACCCCTCCACTTT
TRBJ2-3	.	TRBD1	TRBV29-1	CSGNRGRADTQYF	TGCAGCGGTAACAGGGGGCGCGCAGATACGCAGTATTTT
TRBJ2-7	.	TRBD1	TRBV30	CAWSVPWTGIYYEQYF	TGTGCCTGGAGTGTACCCTGGACAGGGATCTACTACGAGCAGTACTTC
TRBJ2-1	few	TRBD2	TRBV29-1	CSAGLAGSSSYNEQFF	TGCAGCGCCGGACTAGCGGGGTCCAGCTCCTACAATGAGCAGTTCTTC
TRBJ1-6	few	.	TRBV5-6	CATEGQGRSPLHF	TGTGCCACGGAGGGGCAGGGGCGATCACCCCTCCACTTT
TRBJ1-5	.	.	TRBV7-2	CASSLEGRVGNQPQHF	TGTGCCAGCAGCTTAGAGGGCAGGGTAGGCAATCAGCCCCAGCATTTT
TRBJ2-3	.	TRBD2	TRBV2	CASSWGLAFTDTQYF	TGTGCCAGCAGCTGGGGACTAGCTTTTACAGATACGCAGTATTTT
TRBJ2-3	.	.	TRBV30	CAWSVLLNPQDTQYF	TGTGCCTGGAGTGTACTTCTGAACCCCCAAGATACGCAGTATTTT
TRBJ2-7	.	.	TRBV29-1	CSVGSLAPYEQYF	TGCAGCGTTGGGTCGTTAGCCCCCTACGAGCAGTACTTC
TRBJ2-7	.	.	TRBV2	CASRAGSFKEQYF	TGTGCCAGCAGGGCCGGGTCGTTCAAGGAGCAGTACTTC
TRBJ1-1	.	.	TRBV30	CAWSGETEAFF	TGTGCCTGGAGCGGGGAGACTGAAGCTTTCTTT
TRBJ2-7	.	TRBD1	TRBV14	CASGQGDSYEQYF	TGTGCCAGCGGACAGGGCGACTCCTACGAGCAGTACTTC
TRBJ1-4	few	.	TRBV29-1	CSVGRQNEKLFF	TGCAGCGTTGGACGTCAAAATGAAAAACTGTTTTTT
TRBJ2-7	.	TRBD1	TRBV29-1	CSVRDSAIYEQYF	TGCAGCGTACGGGACAGTGCGATCTACGAGCAGTACTTC
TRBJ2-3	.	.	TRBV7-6	CASSLDIPDPSTDTQYF	TGTGCCAGCAGCTTAGACATTCCGGACCCTAGCACAGATACGCAGTATTTT
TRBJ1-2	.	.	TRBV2	CASSENTFSRYGYTF	TGTGCCAGCAGTGAGAACACCTTTTCTCGCTATGGCTACACCTTC
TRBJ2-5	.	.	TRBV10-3	CAISEGQETQYF	TGTGCCATCAGTGAAGGCCAAGAGACCCAGTACTTC
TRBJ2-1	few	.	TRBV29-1	CSVGGMYNEQFF	TGCAGCGTTGGAGGGATGTACAATGAGCAGTTCTTC
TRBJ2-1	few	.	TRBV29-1	CSVESGSWGNEQFF	TGCAGCGTTGAATCCGGCTCCTGGGGCAATGAGCAGTTCTTC
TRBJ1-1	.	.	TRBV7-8	CASSPEQGGAFF	TGTGCCAGCAGCCCAGAACAGGGCGGAGCTTTCTTT
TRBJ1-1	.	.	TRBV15	CATKGFMNTEAFF	TGTGCCACCAAGGGGTTCATGAACACTGAAGCTTTCTTT
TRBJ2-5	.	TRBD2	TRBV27	CASSFSGGLGTQYF	TGTGCCAGCAGTTTTTCCGGGGGGTTAGGGACCCAGTACTTC
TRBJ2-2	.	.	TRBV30	CAWSGQYTGELFF	TGTGCCTGGAGTGGACAGTACACCGGGGAGCTGTTTTTT
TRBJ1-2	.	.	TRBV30	CAWMAGLPHRYTF	TGTGCCTGGATGGCGGGGCTTCCACATCGCTACACCTTC
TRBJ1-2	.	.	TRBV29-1	CSVEDGGVGYTF	TGCAGCGTTGAAGACGGGGGTGTAGGCTACACCTTC
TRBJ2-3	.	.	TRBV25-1	CASSVPGSTDTQYF	TGTGCCAGCAGTGTCCCGGGTAGCACAGATACGCAGTATTTT
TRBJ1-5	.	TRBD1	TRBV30	CAGGQGGSPQHF	TGTGCCGGTGGACAGGGGGGCTCGCCCCAGCATTTT
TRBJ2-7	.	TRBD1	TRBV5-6	CASSRKQGYVYEQYF	TGTGCCAGCAGCCGGAAACAGGGGTACGTCTACGAGCAGTACTTC
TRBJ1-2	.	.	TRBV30	CAWSVGGTWKRYTF	TGTGCCTGGAGTGTAGGTGGCACCTGGAAGCGCTACACCTTC
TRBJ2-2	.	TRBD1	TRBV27	CASSPNLRRQGVGTGELFF	TGTGCCAGCAGTCCCAACTTGAGGAGACAGGGGGTAGGCACCGGGGAGCTGTTTTTT
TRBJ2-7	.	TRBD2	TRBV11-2	CASSLGSGVYEQYF	TGTGCCAGCAGCTTGGGCAGCGGGGTATACGAGCAGTACTTC
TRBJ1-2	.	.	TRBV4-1	CASSQAGGYGYTF	TGCGCCAGCAGCCAAGCTGGTGGGTATGGCTACACCTTC
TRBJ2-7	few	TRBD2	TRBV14	CASSRVAGGAYEQYF	TGTGCCAGCAGCCGAGTTGCGGGGGGCGCCTACGAGCAGTACTTC
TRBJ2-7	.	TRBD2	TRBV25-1	CASSDWSGGSYEQYF	TGTGCCAGCAGTGATTGGTCGGGGGGTTCTTACGAGCAGTACTTC
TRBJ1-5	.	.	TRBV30	CAWRRGNQPQHF	TGTGCCTGGAGGCGAGGGAACCAGCCCCAGCATTTT
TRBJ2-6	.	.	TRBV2	CASKGSGANVLTF	TGTGCCAGCAAGGGGTCTGGGGCCAACGTCCTGACTTTC
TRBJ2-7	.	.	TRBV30	CAWSAQGYEQYF	TGTGCCTGGAGTGCACAGGGCTACGAGCAGTACTTC
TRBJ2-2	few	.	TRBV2	CASTPMTVTGELFF	TGTGCCAGCACCCCGATGACGGTCACCGGGGAGCTGTTTTTT